Listed here are 23 T cell receptor beta chains from one sample, sequenced in a study of control samples from healthy donors and cancer patients. TCRdb's table, derived via immunoSEQ multiplex PCR, lists solely in-frame clones and lacks some. The repertoire holds 63,000 or so clones, about 87% seen once, with around 30% in the top ten. Sequenced input: blood. Receptors were obtained from a man between 45 and 60 years old in good health.

The rearrangement uses TRBV5-4 and TRBJ2-1; TRBD2 aligns across 9 bases. V shed 4 bases and J 7 bases; nucleotides not matched to a gene: 9. CDR1 and CDR2 from the germline V gene are SGHNT and YYREEE (reference sequence). CDR3 length: 15 residues. The CDR3 sequence is CASSRFSGSVNEQFF. In nucleotides, the CDR3 is TGTGCCAGCAGCCGATTTAGCGGGAGTGTGAATGAGCAGTTCTTC.

V gene TRBV24-1 combines with J gene TRBJ1-3; a possible D gene is TRBD1 (5 bases). The V end lost 9 bases, the J end lost 1 base, and 18 bases lay between the germline ends. Germline-derived CDR1 and CDR2 are KGHDR and SFDVKD. The CDR3 spans 16 residues. The CDR3 DNA sequence: TGTGCCACCGCGTTCAGGGCAGAGCCATCTGGAAACACCATATATTTT. Translating gives CATAFRAEPSGNTIYF.

There are a few counts of this clone. The chain combines TRBV28 with TRBJ2-7; D may be TRBD1 (5 bases). CDR1 and CDR2 (germline): MDHEN, SYDVKM. The CDR3 sequence is 17 residues long. V was clipped by 4 bases and J by 3 bases, with 22 bases between them. CDR3 protein: CASSSMILHRQSYEQYF. The CDR3 DNA reads TGTGCCAGCAGTTCAATGATACTCCACCGACAGAGCTACGAGCAGTACTTC.

The V call is TRBV28, the J call TRBJ2-2; D is possibly TRBD1 or TRBD2 (6 bases each). Germline V lookup: CDR1 MDHEN, CDR2 SYDVKM. V lost 8 bases and J 0 bases, leaving 13 bases between the germline ends. This CDR3 is 15 amino acids long. CDR3 nucleotides: TGTGCCAGCTTACGAAGGGGGGCGAACACCGGGGAGCTGTTTTTT. Translated, it gives CASLRRGANTGELFF.

This chain links TRBV7-3 with TRBJ2-2; TRBD1 might be the D (6 bases). Germline assignment: CDR1 SGHTA and CDR2 FQGTGA. This CDR3 is 13 amino acids long. V lost 6 bases and J 5 bases, leaving 10 bases between the germline ends. The CDR3 DNA sequence: TGTGCCAGCAGTCCACAGGGAACCGGGGAGCTGTTTTTT. This codes for CASSPQGTGELFF.

The V gene is TRBV11-2, the J gene TRBJ2-2, with D perhaps TRBD2 (6 bases). The CDR3 contains 18 residues. V lost 5 bases and J 4 bases, leaving 23 bases between the germline ends. Germline V gene data show CDR1 as SGHAT and CDR2 as FQNNGV. The CDR3 loop reads CASSPRLGPFSSTGELFF. Written as DNA, the CDR3 is TGTGCCAGCAGCCCCCGACTAGGCCCATTCAGCAGCACCGGGGAGCTGTTTTTT.

The V gene is TRBV4-3, the J gene TRBJ2-2, with D perhaps TRBD2 (7 bases). The germline CDR1 and CDR2 sequences are LGHNA and YSLEER. The length of the CDR3 is 17 residues. Deletions cut 0 bases from V and 5 bases from J, with 16 bases between. The CDR3 DNA reads TGCGCCAGCAGCCAAGAAATGTCGGGGGGCCGGACCGGGGAGCTGTTTTTT. The encoded protein is CASSQEMSGGRTGELFF.

This chain links TRBV3-1 (or the pseudogene TRBV3-2) with TRBJ2-3; the D is unclear. This CDR3 comprises 15 residues. The germline CDR1 and CDR2 sequences are LGHDT and YNNKEL (reference sequence). V shed 1 base and J shed 7 bases, with 15 bases lying between them. DNA for the CDR3: TGTGCCAGCAGCCAAGTCCTTAATCCCCGGTATACGCAGTATTTT. It is translated as CASSQVLNPRYTQYF.

The gene calls are TRBV5-5 and TRBJ2-5; D call uncertain. V shed 2 bases and J shed 4 bases, with 9 bases lying between them. CDR3 length equals 13 residues. Germline V gene sequence: CDR1 SGHKS, CDR2 YYEKEE (reference sequence). CDR3: CASSFVQLETQYF. The DNA of the CDR3 is TGTGCCAGCAGCTTTGTACAGTTAGAGACCCAGTACTTC.

This clone was recorded only once. The rearrangement joins TRBV3-1 (or the pseudogene TRBV3-2) to TRBJ2-4; no reliable D call. The CDR3 sequence is 14 residues long. V shed 3 bases and J shed 1 base, with 7 bases lying between them. Germline V gene lookup returns CDR1 LGHDT and CDR2 YNNKEL (reference sequence). The chain's CDR3 is CASSHSVAKNIQYF. CDR3 coding DNA: TGTGCCAGCAGCCACAGTGTTGCCAAAAACATTCAGTACTTC.

In DNA form, the CDR3 reads TGTGCCAGCAGTGAATGGGTCGGTTCTAACTATGGCTACACCTTC. Translated: CASSEWVGSNYGYTF. The rearrangement links TRBV25-1 to TRBJ1-2; D unresolved. V lost 1 base and J 0 bases, leaving 9 bases between the germline ends. The CDR3 extends over 15 amino acids. Germline V gene lookup returns CDR1 MGHDK and CDR2 SYGVNS.

This rearrangement joins TRBV25-1 to TRBJ1-2; D ambiguous. Germline V lookup: CDR1 MGHDK, CDR2 SYGVNS. The CDR3 is 12 residues long. The V end was cut by 1 base, the J end by 3 bases, with 3 bases between. CDR3 DNA: TGTGCCAGCAGTGAATCTTACTATGGCTACACCTTC. This sequence encodes CASSESYYGYTF.

V gene TRBV3-1 (or the pseudogene TRBV3-2) combines with J gene TRBJ1-2; perhaps TRBD1 as D (5 bases). The germline V and J ends were trimmed by 4 bases and 4 bases, with 13 bases remaining between them. Germline V lookup: CDR1 LGHDT, CDR2 YNNKEL (reference sequence). The CDR3 spans 14 residues. The CDR3 protein is CASSLPTDSYGYTF. The CDR3 DNA reads as TGTGCCAGCAGCCTCCCGACAGACTCCTATGGCTACACCTTC.

The chain uses TRBV7-2 and TRBJ2-7, with TRBD1 identical over 8 bases. This CDR3 spans 14 amino acids. In germline, CDR1 is SGHTA, CDR2 FQGNSA. V lost 7 bases to trimming and J lost 6 bases; unmatched junction nucleotides: 11. CDR3 sequence (DNA): TGTGCCAGCAAAGGACAGGGACTTTCCCTCGAGCAGTACTTC. Its translation: CASKGQGLSLEQYF.

The rearrangement uses TRBV25-1 and TRBJ2-3; tentative D call: TRBD2 (5 bases). This CDR3 contains 14 residues. The germline V and J ends were trimmed by 3 bases and 2 bases, with 9 bases remaining between them. CDR1 and CDR2 from the germline V gene are MGHDK and SYGVNS. The CDR3 spells CASSDGRVTDTQYF. The CDR3 DNA follows: TGTGCCAGCAGTGATGGGCGGGTCACAGATACGCAGTATTTT.

The V call is TRBV29-1, the J call TRBJ1-3; 9 bases are shared with TRBD1. J lost 4 bases, V lost 6 bases, and 13 bases had no gene match. CDR1 SQVTM and CDR2 ANQGSEA come from the germline V gene. The CDR3 consists of 16 residues. The CDR3 sequence is CSVHKQGAESGNTIYF. The CDR3 DNA follows: TGCAGCGTACACAAACAGGGGGCGGAATCGGGAAACACCATATATTTT.

The rearrangement links TRBV28 to TRBJ2-7, with D hard to call. Between the trimmed V and J ends, which lost 2 bases and 3 bases, there was a span of 8 bases. The CDR3 spans 13 residues. The germline CDR1 and CDR2 sequences are MDHEN and SYDVKM. The CDR3 sequence: CASSLRVIYEQYF. Written as DNA, the CDR3 is TGTGCCAGCAGTTTAAGGGTAATCTACGAGCAGTACTTC.

The chain carries TRBV6-6 and TRBJ1-1; D uncertain. Germline CDR1 and CDR2: MNHNY and SVGAGI (reference sequence). Trimming left V 0 bases short and J 1 base short, with 9 bases between. The CDR3 contains 15 residues. The CDR3 reads CASSYSIGPNTEAFF. The CDR3 nucleotides are TGTGCCAGCAGTTACTCGATCGGACCGAACACTGAAGCTTTCTTT.

The chain couples TRBV28 to TRBJ2-7, with 8 bases fitting TRBD1. The V and J ends lost 5 bases and 6 bases, in that order; junction bases with no gene match: 15. Germline V gives CDR1 MDHEN, CDR2 SYDVKM. There are 16 residues in the CDR3. The CDR3 is CASSGVRTGLRSEQYF. DNA of the CDR3: TGTGCCAGCAGTGGGGTTAGGACAGGGTTGCGGAGCGAGCAGTACTTC.

The chain is built from TRBV5-4 and TRBJ2-7, with TRBD1 matching 7 bases. Germline trimming cut 4 bases from V and 3 bases from J; bases unmatched to any gene: 7. CDR1 is SGHNT and CDR2 is YYREEE in the germline V gene (reference sequence). The CDR3 sequence is 14 residues long. The CDR3 protein is CASSRDSSGYEQYF. CDR3 nucleotides: TGTGCCAGCAGCCGGGACAGCTCCGGCTACGAGCAGTACTTC.

The chain carries TRBV4-2 and TRBJ2-7; 9 bases are a match to TRBD2. Germline CDR1 reads LGHNA; CDR2 reads YNFKEQ. V gave up 4 bases and J gave up 7 bases; unmatched junction bases: 14. The CDR3 totals 16 residues. CDR3 DNA sequence: TGTGCCAGCAGCCCGGGTGCGGGAGGGCGGAGGGGGGAGCAGTACTTC. Translated, it gives CASSPGAGGRRGEQYF.

This chain links TRBV9 with TRBJ2-7; TRBD2 agrees at 9 bases. Germline loops: CDR1 SGDLS, CDR2 YYNGEE. CDR3 size: 14 residues. Trimming cost V 7 bases and J 5 bases; bases outside gene matches: 10. The CDR3 DNA reads TGTGCCAGCTCCCGTGGGGGCGGGAGGGACGAGCAGTACTTC. Protein: CASSRGGGRDEQYF.

This chain joins TRBV7-2 and TRBJ2-1; TRBD2 matches 9 bases. Germline V lookup: CDR1 SGHTA, CDR2 FQGNSA. Trimming removed 1 base from V and 5 bases from J; junction bases left unmatched: 12. This CDR3 comprises 18 residues. In nucleotides, the CDR3 is TGTGCCAGCAGCTTAGTTAAGTTGGGGCTAGCGGGAAACAATGAGCAGTTCTTC. Translation gives CASSLVKLGLAGNNEQFF.